This T cell receptor (beta chain) was recovered during a study of T cell repertoires in cytomegalovirus infection. About the study: Public signatures in TCR beta pointed to CMV infection and matching HLA type. The study's findings and limits: Across the ex vivo response, the dominant clonotypes were HLA-C-restricted CMV-specific TCR beta clonotypes.

Germline CDR1 and CDR2: SEHNR and FQNEAQ (reference sequence). The CDR3 covers 19 residues. Trimming took 5 bases from V and 4 from J; bases not matched to a gene: 19. TCRdb reprocessed the reads via MiXCR and lists one record per CDR3 protein. The table has some 300,000 distinct CDR3 sequences, around 15% seen once. On this clonotype itself: What it recognizes is unknown.

The rearrangement links TRBV7-9 to TRBJ2-3, with 9 bases lining up with TRBD2. Sequenced material: PBMCs. The clonotype originates from a human donor in good health (CMV status not recorded). Some clones in this sample may be carry-over from other donors' samples. The DNA for the CDR3 is TGTGCCAGCAGCCCCACGTGGCGGGAGGGCGTCCAGCACCCAGATACGCAGTATTTT. Amino acid sequence: CASSPTWREGVQHPDTQYF. Full variable domain (outside the CDR3, taken from reference TRBV7-9 and TRBJ2-3): DTGVSQNPRHKITKRGQNVTFRCDPISEHNRLYWYRQTLGQGPEFLTYFQNEAQLEKSRLLSDRFSAERPKGSFSTLEIQRTEQGDSAMYLCASSPTWREGVQHPDTQYFGPGTRLTVL.